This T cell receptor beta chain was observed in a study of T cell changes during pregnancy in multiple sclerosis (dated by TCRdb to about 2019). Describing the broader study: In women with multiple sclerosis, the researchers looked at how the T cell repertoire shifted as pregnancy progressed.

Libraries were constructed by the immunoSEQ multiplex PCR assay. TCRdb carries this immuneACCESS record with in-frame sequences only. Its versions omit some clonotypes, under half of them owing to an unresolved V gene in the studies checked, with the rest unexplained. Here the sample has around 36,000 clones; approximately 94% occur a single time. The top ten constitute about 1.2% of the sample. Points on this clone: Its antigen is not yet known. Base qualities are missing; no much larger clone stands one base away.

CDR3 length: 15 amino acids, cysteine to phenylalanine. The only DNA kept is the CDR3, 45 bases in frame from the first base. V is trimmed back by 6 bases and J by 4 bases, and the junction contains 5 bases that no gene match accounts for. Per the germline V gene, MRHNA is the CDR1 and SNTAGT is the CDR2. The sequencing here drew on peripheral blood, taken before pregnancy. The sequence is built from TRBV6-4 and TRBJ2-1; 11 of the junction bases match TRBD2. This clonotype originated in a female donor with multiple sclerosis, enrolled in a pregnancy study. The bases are TGTGCCAGCAGCCCAATAGCGGGAGGGTACAATGAGCAGTTCTTC. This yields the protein CASSPIAGGYNEQFF.